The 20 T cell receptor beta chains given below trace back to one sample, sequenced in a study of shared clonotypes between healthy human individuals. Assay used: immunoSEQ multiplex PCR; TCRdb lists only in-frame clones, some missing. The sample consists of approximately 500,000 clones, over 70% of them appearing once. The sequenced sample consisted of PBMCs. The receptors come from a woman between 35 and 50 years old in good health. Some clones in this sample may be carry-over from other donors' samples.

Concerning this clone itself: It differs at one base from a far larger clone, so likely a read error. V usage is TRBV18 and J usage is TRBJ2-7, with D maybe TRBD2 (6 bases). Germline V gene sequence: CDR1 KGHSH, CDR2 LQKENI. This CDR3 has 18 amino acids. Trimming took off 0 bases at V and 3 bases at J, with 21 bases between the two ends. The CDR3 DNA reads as TGTGCCAGCTCACCACCGGGGGACTTCTCCGCTAAGATCTACGAGCAGTACTTC. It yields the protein CASSPPGDFSAKIYEQYF.

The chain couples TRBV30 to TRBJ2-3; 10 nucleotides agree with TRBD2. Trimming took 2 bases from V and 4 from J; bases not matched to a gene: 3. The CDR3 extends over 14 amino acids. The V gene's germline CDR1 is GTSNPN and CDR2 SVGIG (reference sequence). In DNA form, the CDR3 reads TGTGCCTGGAGTTCTAGCGGGAGAGCAGATACGCAGTATTTT. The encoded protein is CAWSSSGRADTQYF. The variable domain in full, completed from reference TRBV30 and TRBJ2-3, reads SQTIHQWPATLVQPVGSPLSLECTVEGTSNPNLYWYRQAAGRGLQLLFYSVGIGQISSEVPQNLSASRPQDRQFILSSKKLLLSDSGFYLCAWSSSGRADTQYFGPGTRLTVL.

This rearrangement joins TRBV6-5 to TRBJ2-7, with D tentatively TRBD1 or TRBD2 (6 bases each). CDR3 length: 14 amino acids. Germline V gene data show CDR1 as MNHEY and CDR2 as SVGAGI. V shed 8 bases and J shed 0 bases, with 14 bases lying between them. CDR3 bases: TGTGCCAGCTCTAGGGGGAGGAGCTCCTACGAGCAGTACTTC. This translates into CASSRGRSSYEQYF.

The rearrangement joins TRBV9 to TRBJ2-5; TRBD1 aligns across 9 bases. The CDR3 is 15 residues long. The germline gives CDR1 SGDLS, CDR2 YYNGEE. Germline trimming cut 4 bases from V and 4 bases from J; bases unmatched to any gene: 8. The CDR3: CASSTRDRVGETQYF. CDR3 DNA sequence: TGTGCCAGCAGCACGCGGGACAGGGTCGGAGAGACCCAGTACTTC.

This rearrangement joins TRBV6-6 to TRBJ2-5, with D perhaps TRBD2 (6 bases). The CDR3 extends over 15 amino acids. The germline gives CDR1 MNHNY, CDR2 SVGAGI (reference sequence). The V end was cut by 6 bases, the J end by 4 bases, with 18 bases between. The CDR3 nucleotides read TGTGCCAGCAGCTCCCCCTGGTCGGGGGTAGAGACCCAGTACTTC. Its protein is CASSSPWSGVETQYF.

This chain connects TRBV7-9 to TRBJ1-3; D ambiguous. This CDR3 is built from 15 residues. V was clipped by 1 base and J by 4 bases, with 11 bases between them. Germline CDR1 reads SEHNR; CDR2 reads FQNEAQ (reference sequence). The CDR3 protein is CASSLDSGLGNTIYF. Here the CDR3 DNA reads TGTGCCAGCAGCTTAGATTCCGGGTTGGGAAACACCATATATTTT.

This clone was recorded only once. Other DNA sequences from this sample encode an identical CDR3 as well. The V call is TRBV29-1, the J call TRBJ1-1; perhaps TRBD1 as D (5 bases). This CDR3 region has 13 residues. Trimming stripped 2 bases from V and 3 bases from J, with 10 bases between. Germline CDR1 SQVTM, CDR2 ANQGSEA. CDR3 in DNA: TGCAGCGTTGAATCCGGGGGGGACACTGAAGCTTTCTTT. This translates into CSVESGGDTEAFF.

The CDR3 DNA sequence: TGTGCCAGCAGTTTAAGGACATACATGAACAATGAGCAGTTCTTC. Translated: CASSLRTYMNNEQFF. The chain carries TRBV28 and TRBJ2-1; maybe TRBD1 (5 bases). V was clipped by 2 bases and J by 5 bases, with 13 bases between them. The germline CDR1 and CDR2 sequences are MDHEN and SYDVKM. The CDR3 covers 15 residues.

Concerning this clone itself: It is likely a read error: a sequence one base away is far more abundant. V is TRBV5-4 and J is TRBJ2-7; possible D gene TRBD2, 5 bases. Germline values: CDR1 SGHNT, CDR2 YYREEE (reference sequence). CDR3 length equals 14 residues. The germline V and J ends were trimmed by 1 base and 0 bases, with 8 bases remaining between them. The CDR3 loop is CASSLFGDSYEQYF. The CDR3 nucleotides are TGTGCCAGCAGCTTGTTCGGGGACTCCTACGAGCAGTACTTC.

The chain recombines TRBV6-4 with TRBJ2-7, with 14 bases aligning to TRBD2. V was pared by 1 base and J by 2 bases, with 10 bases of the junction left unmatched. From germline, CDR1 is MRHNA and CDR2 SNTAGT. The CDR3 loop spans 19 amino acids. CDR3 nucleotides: TGTGCCAGCAGTGACTTTTCTTTCGGACTAGCGGGAGGTCCCTACGAGCAGTACTTC. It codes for CASSDFSFGLAGGPYEQYF.

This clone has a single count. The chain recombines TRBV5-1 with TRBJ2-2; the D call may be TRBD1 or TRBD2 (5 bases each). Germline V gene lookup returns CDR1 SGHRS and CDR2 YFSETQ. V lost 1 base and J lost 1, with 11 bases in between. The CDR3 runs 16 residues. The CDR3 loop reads CASSLRQRGNTGELFF. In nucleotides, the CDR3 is TGCGCCAGCAGCTTGCGACAGAGGGGGAACACCGGGGAGCTGTTTTTT.

This chain's CDR3 is CSALRRVQETQYF. The CDR3 region has the DNA TGCAGCGCCCTGCGCAGGGTCCAAGAGACCCAGTACTTC. The chain employs TRBV29-1 and TRBJ2-5; D may be TRBD1 (5 bases). This CDR3 is 13 amino acids long. CDR1 is SQVTM and CDR2 is ANQGSEA in the germline V gene. V was cut by 7 bases and J by 1 base, with 13 bases left in between.

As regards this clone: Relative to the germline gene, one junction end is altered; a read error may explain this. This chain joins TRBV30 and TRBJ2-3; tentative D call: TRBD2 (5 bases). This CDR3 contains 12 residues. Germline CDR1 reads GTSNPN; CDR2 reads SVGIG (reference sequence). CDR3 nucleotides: TGTGCCTGGAGTTGGGGAGCGCCGCCGGGCAGCTTT. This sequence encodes CAWSWGAPPGSF.

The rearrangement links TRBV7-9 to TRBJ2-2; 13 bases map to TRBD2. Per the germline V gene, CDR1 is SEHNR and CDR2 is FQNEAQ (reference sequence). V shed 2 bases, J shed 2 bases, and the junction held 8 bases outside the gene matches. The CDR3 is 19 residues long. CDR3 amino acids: CASSLRRGLAGNNTGELFF. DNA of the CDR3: TGTGCCAGCAGCTTACGCCGGGGACTAGCGGGAAACAACACCGGGGAGCTGTTTTTT.

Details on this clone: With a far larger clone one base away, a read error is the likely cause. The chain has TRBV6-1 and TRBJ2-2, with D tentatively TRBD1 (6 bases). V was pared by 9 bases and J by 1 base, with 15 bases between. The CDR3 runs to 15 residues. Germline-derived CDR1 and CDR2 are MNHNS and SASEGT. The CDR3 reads CASGGRNLNTGELFF. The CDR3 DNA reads TGTGCCAGTGGGGGCAGGAACCTGAACACCGGGGAGCTGTTTTTT.

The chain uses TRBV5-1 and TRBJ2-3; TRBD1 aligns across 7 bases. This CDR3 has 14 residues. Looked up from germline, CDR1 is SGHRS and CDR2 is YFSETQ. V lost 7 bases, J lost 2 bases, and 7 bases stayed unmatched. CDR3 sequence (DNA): TGCGCCAGCGCAGAGGACAGGCTCACAGATACGCAGTATTTT. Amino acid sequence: CASAEDRLTDTQYF.

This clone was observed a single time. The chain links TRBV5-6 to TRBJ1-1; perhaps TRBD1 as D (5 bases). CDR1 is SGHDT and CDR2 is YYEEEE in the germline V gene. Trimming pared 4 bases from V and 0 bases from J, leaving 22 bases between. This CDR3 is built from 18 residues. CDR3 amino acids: CASSAPGPWGRMNTEAFF. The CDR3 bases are TGTGCCAGCAGCGCCCCGGGACCTTGGGGAAGGATGAACACTGAAGCTTTCTTT.

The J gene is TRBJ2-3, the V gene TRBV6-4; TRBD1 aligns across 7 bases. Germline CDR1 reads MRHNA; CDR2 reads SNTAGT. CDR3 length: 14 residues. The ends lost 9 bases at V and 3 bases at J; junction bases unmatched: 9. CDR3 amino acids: CASSTGVSTDTQYF. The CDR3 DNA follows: TGTGCCAGTTCAACAGGGGTTTCGACAGATACGCAGTATTTT.

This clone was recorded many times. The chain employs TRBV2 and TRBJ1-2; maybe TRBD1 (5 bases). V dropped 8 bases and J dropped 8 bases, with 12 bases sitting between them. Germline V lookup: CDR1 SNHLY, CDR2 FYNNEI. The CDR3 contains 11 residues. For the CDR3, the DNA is TGTGCCAGCTATGGGACGGAGGGCTACACCTTC. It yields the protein CASYGTEGYTF.

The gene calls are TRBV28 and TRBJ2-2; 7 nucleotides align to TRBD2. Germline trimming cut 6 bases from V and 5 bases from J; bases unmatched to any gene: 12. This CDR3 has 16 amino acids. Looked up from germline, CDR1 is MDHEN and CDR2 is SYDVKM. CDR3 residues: CASSPPGGRSTGELFF. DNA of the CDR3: TGTGCCAGCAGCCCTCCGGGCGGGAGATCTACCGGGGAGCTGTTTTTT. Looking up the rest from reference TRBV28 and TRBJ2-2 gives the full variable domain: DVKVTQSSRYLVKRTGEKVFLECVQDMDHENMFWYRQDPGLGLRLIYFSYDVKMKEKGDIPEGYSVSREKKERFSLILESASTNQTSMYLCASSPPGGRSTGELFFGEGSRLTVL.